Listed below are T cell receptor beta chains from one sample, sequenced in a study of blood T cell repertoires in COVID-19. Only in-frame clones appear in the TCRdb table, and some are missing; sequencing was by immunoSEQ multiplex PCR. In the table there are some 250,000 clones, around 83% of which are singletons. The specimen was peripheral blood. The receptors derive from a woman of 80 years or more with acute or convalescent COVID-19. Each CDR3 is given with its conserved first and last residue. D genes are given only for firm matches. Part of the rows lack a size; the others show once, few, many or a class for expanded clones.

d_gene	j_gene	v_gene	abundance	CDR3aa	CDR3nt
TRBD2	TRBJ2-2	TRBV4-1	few	CASSQGLSGVGTGELFF	TGCGCCAGCAGCCAAGGTCTAAGCGGGGTCGGCACCGGGGAGCTGTTTTTT
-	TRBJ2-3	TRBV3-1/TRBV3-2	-	CASKGRPGADTQYF	TGTGCCAGCAAGGGACGCCCGGGGGCAGATACGCAGTATTTT
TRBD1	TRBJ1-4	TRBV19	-	CASSNQGAGEKLFF	TGTGCCAGTAGTAATCAGGGGGCAGGGGAAAAACTGTTTTTT
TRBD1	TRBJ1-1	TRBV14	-	CASSQVRGTTEAFF	TGTGCCAGCAGCCAAGTCAGGGGGACCACTGAAGCTTTCTTT
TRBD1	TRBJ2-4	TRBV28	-	CASSPSGQIAKNIQYF	TGTGCCAGCAGCCCCTCGGGACAGATAGCCAAAAACATTCAGTACTTC
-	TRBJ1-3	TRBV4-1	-	CASSLLTASQNTIYF	TGCGCCAGCAGCCTTCTGACAGCCAGCCAAAACACCATATATTTT
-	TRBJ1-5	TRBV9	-	CASSVTGGNQPQHF	TGTGCCAGCAGCGTAACGGGTGGCAATCAGCCCCAGCATTTT
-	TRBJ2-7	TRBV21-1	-	CASSKLAGEGRGACEQYF	TGTGCCAGCAGCAAACTAGCGGGGGAAGGGCGGGGGGCGTGCGAGCAGTACTTC
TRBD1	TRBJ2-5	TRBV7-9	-	CASSLGGSGGQETQYF	TGTGCCAGCAGCTTAGGGGGTTCAGGGGGCCAAGAGACCCAGTACTTC
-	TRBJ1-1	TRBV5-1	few	CASSLTPGNTEAFF	TGCGCCAGCAGCTTGACTCCAGGGAACACTGAAGCTTTCTTT
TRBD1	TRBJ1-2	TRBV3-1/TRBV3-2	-	CASSPGQGLGYTF	TGTGCCAGCAGCCCGGGACAGGGCTTAGGCTACACCTTC
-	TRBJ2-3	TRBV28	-	CASSFSRDPSDTQYF	TGTGCCAGCAGTTTTAGCCGGGATCCCTCAGATACGCAGTATTTT
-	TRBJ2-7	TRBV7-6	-	CASSDRSSYEQYF	TGTGCCAGCAGCGACAGGAGCTCCTACGAGCAGTACTTC
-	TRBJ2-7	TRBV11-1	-	CASSSDRPYEQYF	TGTGCCAGCAGCTCCGACAGACCCTACGAGCAGTACTTC
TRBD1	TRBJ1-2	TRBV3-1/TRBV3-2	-	CASSGRDRGGDGYTF	TGTGCCAGCAGCGGCCGGGACAGGGGGGGAGATGGCTACACCTTC
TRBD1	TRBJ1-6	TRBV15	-	CATSRPVQGANSPLHF	TGTGCCACCAGTCGACCCGTACAGGGGGCTAATTCACCCCTCCACTTT
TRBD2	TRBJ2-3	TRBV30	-	CAWSVGTSELSSTDTQYF	TGTGCCTGGAGTGTCGGGACTAGCGAACTTTCTAGCACAGATACGCAGTATTTT
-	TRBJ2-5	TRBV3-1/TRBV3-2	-	CASSQDQGVWETQYF	TGTGCCAGCAGCCAAGACCAAGGGGTTTGGGAGACCCAGTACTTC
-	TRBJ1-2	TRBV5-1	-	CASSFGDTNYGYTF	TGCGCCAGCAGCTTTGGGGACACTAACTATGGCTACACCTTC
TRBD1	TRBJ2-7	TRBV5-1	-	CASSLGRRTGGFHEQYF	TGCGCCAGCAGCTTGGGCCGCCGGACAGGGGGCTTCCACGAGCAGTACTTC
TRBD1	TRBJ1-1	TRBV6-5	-	CASPDRGNTEAFF	TGTGCCAGCCCGGACAGGGGCAACACTGAAGCTTTCTTT
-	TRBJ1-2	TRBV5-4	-	CASTLDGGGYGYTF	TGTGCCAGCACCTTGGACGGGGGTGGCTATGGCTACACCTTC
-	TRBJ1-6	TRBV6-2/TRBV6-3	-	CASSYPRDLGNSPLHF	TGTGCCAGCAGTTACCCCCGGGACTTAGGAAATTCACCCCTCCACTTT
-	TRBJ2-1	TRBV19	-	CASSILARGWGHNEQFF	TGTGCCAGTAGTATCCTCGCGCGAGGATGGGGGCACAATGAGCAGTTCTTC
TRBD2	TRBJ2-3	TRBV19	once	CASSIGGGGTDTQYF	TGTGCCAGTAGTATAGGGGGCGGGGGGACAGATACGCAGTATTTT
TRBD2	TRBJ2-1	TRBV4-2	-	CASSQEVVRAGGDNEQFF	TGTGCCAGCAGCCAAGAGGTCGTGAGAGCGGGGGGGGACAATGAGCAGTTCTTC
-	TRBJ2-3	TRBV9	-	CASSATEFTDTQYF	TGTGCCAGCAGCGCGACAGAATTCACAGATACGCAGTATTTT
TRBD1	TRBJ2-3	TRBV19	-	CASSIGQARTDTQYF	TGTGCCAGTAGTATTGGACAGGCCCGCACAGATACGCAGTATTTT
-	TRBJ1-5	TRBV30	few	CAWSAPTGNQPQHF	TGTGCCTGGAGTGCCCCGACGGGGAATCAGCCCCAGCATTTT
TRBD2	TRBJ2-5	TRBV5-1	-	CASSLALAGGQETQYF	TGCGCCAGCAGCTTGGCCCTAGCGGGGGGGCAAGAGACCCAGTACTTC
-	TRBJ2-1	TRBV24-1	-	CATSGGPRDTQSSYNEQFF	TGTGCCACCAGTGGCGGGCCCCGGGACACCCAAAGCTCCTACAATGAGCAGTTCTTC
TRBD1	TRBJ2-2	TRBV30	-	CAWRPGGLVGKLFF	TGTGCCTGGAGACCAGGGGGCTTAGTAGGCAAGCTGTTTTTT
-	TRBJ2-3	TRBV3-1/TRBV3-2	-	CASSFQDGVADTQYF	TGTGCCAGCAGCTTCCAGGACGGGGTTGCAGATACGCAGTATTTT
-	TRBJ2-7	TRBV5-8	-	CASRSTGQGTYEQYF	TGTGCCAGCAGGAGCACAGGGCAAGGGACCTACGAGCAGTACTTC
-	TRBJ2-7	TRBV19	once	CASSKDRIEQYF	TGTGCCAGTAGCAAAGACAGAATCGAGCAGTACTTC
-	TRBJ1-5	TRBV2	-	CASSQGGGNQPQHF	TGTGCCAGCAGTCAAGGCGGGGGAAATCAGCCCCAGCATTTT
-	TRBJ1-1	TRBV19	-	CASSATERMNTEAFF	TGTGCCAGTAGTGCGACAGAGCGAATGAACACTGAAGCTTTCTTT
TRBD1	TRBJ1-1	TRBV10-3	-	CAISRTGENTEAFF	TGTGCCATCAGCCGGACAGGGGAAAACACTGAAGCTTTCTTT
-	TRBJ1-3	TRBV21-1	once	CASSTPGQGTGNTIYF	TGTGCCAGCAGCACGCCGGGACAGGGGACCGGAAACACCATATATTTT
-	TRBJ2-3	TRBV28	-	CASSPLGADTQYF	TGTGCCAGCAGTCCGCTAGGAGCGGATACGCAGTATTTT
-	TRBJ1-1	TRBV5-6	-	CASSLVQGGEAFF	TGTGCCAGCAGCTTGGTACAGGGCGGTGAAGCTTTCTTT
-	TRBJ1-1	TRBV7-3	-	CASSRGGGVTEAFF	TGTGCCAGCAGCCGAGGGGGTGGGGTCACTGAAGCTTTCTTT
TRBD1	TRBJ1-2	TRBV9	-	CASSPTGARGYTF	TGTGCCAGCAGTCCTACAGGGGCCCGTGGCTACACCTTC
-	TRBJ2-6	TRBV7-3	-	CASSNTGLSGANVLTF	TGTGCCAGCAGTAATACAGGCCTCTCTGGGGCCAACGTCCTGACTTTC
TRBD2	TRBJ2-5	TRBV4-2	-	CASSQEGRGGVSVETQYF	TGTGCCAGCAGCCAAGAGGGGCGGGGGGGCGTTTCAGTAGAGACCCAGTACTTC
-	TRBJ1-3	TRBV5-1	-	CASSLGEPGNTIYF	TGCGCCAGCAGCTTGGGGGAGCCCGGAAACACCATATATTTT
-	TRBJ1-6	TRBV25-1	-	CASRSTGSNSPLHF	TGTGCCAGCAGATCTACTGGGAGTAATTCACCCCTCCACTTT
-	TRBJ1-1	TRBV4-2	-	CASSPSRYQGPEAFF	TGTGCCAGCAGCCCTTCGAGGTATCAGGGGCCTGAAGCTTTCTTT
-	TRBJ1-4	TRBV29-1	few	CSAQGSTNEKLFF	TGCAGCGCCCAGGGCTCAACTAATGAAAAACTGTTTTTT
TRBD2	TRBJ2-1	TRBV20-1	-	CSASPAGGPVGLDNEQFF	TGCAGTGCTAGTCCAGCGGGGGGGCCGGTTGGTTTGGACAATGAGCAGTTCTTC
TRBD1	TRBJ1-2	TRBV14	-	CASSQVGGQGAFGYTF	TGTGCCAGCAGCCAAGTTGGGGGACAGGGGGCGTTCGGCTACACCTTC
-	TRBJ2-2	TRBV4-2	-	CASSQDYGTGELFF	TGTGCCAGCAGCCAAGATTACGGCACCGGGGAGCTGTTTTTT
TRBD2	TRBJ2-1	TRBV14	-	CASSPSLTSGIQFF	TGTGCCAGCAGCCCTAGCCTGACTAGCGGGATCCAGTTCTTC
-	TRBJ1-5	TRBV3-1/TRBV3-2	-	CASSQVGGQPQHF	TGTGCCAGCAGCCAAGTCGGGGGTCAGCCCCAGCATTTT